This T cell receptor beta chain was sequenced for a study of T cell repertoires in cytomegalovirus infection. Overall study context: The study used recently identified HLA-C-restricted and well-studied HLA-B-restricted CMV epitopes. Both a matching HLA type and CMV infection were indicated by public TCR beta signatures.

V was pared by 3 bases and J by 8 bases, with 10 bases between. The CDR3 extends over 13 amino acids. Germline CDR1 and CDR2: MNHEY and SMNVEV (reference sequence). Study-wide findings and caveats: What dominated the ex vivo response were HLA-C-restricted CMV-specific TCR beta clonotypes.

This clonotype was seen more than once but under ten times. Its antigen remains unidentified. Each CDR3 protein gets one entry after TCRdb re-called the reads with MiXCR. The data hold around 770,000 distinct CDR3 sequences, with about 27% observed a single time. The sequence was collected from a human donor in good health (CMV status not recorded). Some clones in this sample may be carry-over from other donors' samples. Sample: cultured CD8+ T cells from PBMCs, taken from culture after CMV antigen stimulation. V usage is TRBV27 and J usage is TRBJ2-2; no clear D. The CDR3 DNA reads as TGTGCCAGCAGTTTGGAACTGGCTGGGGAGCTGTTTTTT. Translation gives CASSLELAGELFF.